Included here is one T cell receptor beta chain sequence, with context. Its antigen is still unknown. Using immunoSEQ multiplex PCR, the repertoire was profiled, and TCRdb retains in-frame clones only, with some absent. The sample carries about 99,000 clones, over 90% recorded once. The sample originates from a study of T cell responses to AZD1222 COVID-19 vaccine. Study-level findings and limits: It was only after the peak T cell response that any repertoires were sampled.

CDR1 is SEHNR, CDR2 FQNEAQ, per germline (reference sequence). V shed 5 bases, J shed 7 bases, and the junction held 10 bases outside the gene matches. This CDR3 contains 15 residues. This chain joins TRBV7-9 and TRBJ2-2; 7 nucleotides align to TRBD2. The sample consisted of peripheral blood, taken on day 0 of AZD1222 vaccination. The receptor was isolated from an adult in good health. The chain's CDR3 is CASSPLGRVSGELFF. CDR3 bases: TGTGCCAGCAGCCCCTTGGGGAGGGTGAGCGGGGAGCTGTTTTTT.